One T cell receptor (beta chain) is described in this entry. Its specificity is not known. This specimen belongs to a study of regulatory T cells in long-lasting Graves disease. Time point specified: newly diagnosed GD, antithyroid drugs for less than 3 months. After RNA was extracted from PBMCs, the TCR library was made from it. CDR3-region Arm-PCR and iRepertoire HTBI primers produced the TCR beta libraries. From the multiplex PCR reads, TCRdb called clonotypes with MiXCR, one entry per CDR3 protein. Of under 250,000 distinct CDR3 sequences in the sample, just over 20% were seen once. Findings and caveats of the study: TRBV28, TRBJ1-2 and TRBJ2-5 were segments that persistent disease favored.

Trimming shortened V by 0 bases and J by 2 bases, and 5 bases separated the two germline ends. Germline V gives CDR1 SGHKS, CDR2 YYEKEE (reference sequence). CDR3 length: 14 residues. This TCR was sampled from a female donor with Graves disease. The specimen was peripheral blood mononuclear cells (PBMCs), collected at new diagnosis, from a patient treated with antithyroid drugs. This chain uses TRBV5-5 with TRBJ2-2; D is ambiguous. Written as DNA, the CDR3 is TGTGCCAGCAGCTTGGCCACTAACACCGGGGAGCTGTTTTTT. This translates into CASSLATNTGELFF.